One sample yielded the 14 T cell receptor beta chains listed below, sequenced in a study of T-cell memory formation after mild COVID-19. TCRdb reprocessed the 5' RACE reads via MiXCR and lists one record per CDR3 protein. The sample records 350,000 to 500,000 distinct CDR3 sequences, more than 15% being singletons. Sequencing input: PBMCs or a T cell subset sorted from them (not recorded which). Receptors were obtained from a man aged 18 to 29 who had mild COVID-19 (a few samples of this study predate the infection). Cell type and time point are not known.

This clonotype was counted only a few times. The chain combines TRBV7-8 with TRBJ1-6, with D possibly matching TRBD1 (5 bases). Deletions cut 1 base from V and 7 bases from J, with 14 bases between. Germline-derived CDR1 and CDR2 are SGHVS and FQNEAQ. The CDR3 loop spans 16 amino acids. The CDR3 here is CASSLGGRVKNSPLHF. The CDR3 coding sequence is TGTGCCAGCAGCTTAGGGGGCAGGGTAAAAAATTCACCCCTCCACTTT.

This sequence joins TRBV5-1 and TRBJ2-5, with D possibly matching TRBD1 (5 bases). Germline V gives CDR1 SGHRS, CDR2 YFSETQ. Between the trimmed V and J ends, which lost 2 bases and 5 bases, there was a span of 13 bases. There are 14 residues in the CDR3. The chain's CDR3 is CASSFGAGRETQYF. The DNA of the CDR3 is TGCGCCAGCAGCTTTGGGGCCGGTCGGGAGACCCAGTACTTC.

This clonotype came up a few times. DNA of the CDR3: TGTGCCAGCAGCCTAGGACAGGGGGGAGGAGGCTACACCTTC. Translation: CASSLGQGGGGYTF. The chain recombines TRBV28 with TRBJ1-2, with TRBD1 matching over 10 bases. Germline trimming cut 6 bases from V and 8 bases from J; bases unmatched to any gene: 9. The CDR3 has 14 residues. Germline CDR1 is MDHEN and CDR2 is SYDVKM.

The table lists this clonotype with a few counts. V gene TRBV28 combines with J gene TRBJ1-2; TRBD1 matches 10 bases. The trim removed 4 bases at V and 5 bases at J, leaving 7 bases unmatched. The CDR3 length is 15 residues. Germline CDR1 is MDHEN and CDR2 is SYDVKM. CDR3 nucleotides: TGTGCCAGCAGTTCCGGGACAGGGGTCGGATATGGCTACACCTTC. Its translation: CASSSGTGVGYGYTF.

The rearrangement uses TRBV5-1 and TRBJ2-7, with 16 bases aligning to TRBD2. Trimming took 3 bases from V and 6 from J; bases not matched to a gene: 15. The CDR3 is 19 residues long. Germline loops: CDR1 SGHRS, CDR2 YFSETQ. CDR3 residues: CASSSGPGLAGGPHREQYF. The CDR3 DNA follows: TGCGCCAGCAGCTCCGGACCGGGACTAGCGGGGGGGCCTCATCGCGAGCAGTACTTC.

The V call is TRBV5-6, the J call TRBJ2-5; the D is unclear. This CDR3 region has 12 residues. Trimming shortened V by 4 bases and J by 7 bases, and 11 bases separated the two germline ends. Germline values: CDR1 SGHDT, CDR2 YYEEEE. The CDR3 region is CASSISEGTQYF. The CDR3 DNA reads as TGTGCCAGCAGCATAAGTGAAGGGACCCAGTACTTC.

Details on this clonotype: The junction departs from germline at one end; a sequencing error may be responsible. The rearrangement uses TRBV7-9 and TRBJ2-1; 9 bases align to TRBD1. Germline loops: CDR1 SEHNR, CDR2 FQNEAQ (reference sequence). This CDR3 has 13 residues. DNA for the CDR3: TGTGCGAGCAGGGGACAGGGTGAGGATGAGCAGTTCTTC. As protein: CASRGQGEDEQFF.

The rearrangement links TRBV9 to TRBJ2-5; tentatively, D is TRBD2 (5 bases). Germline values: CDR1 SGDLS, CDR2 YYNGEE. With 0 bases removed from V and 4 bases from J, the gap between germline ends came to 13 bases. The CDR3 has 15 amino acids. The CDR3 loop is CASSVAAEVRETQYF. For the CDR3, the DNA is TGTGCCAGCAGCGTAGCGGCGGAGGTTAGAGAGACCCAGTACTTC.

Comments on this clonotype: Since the CDR3 does not end with the conserved phenylalanine or tryptophan, this likely comes from a read error. The rearrangement joins TRBV5-1 to TRBJ2-5, with D maybe TRBD2 (6 bases). The CDR3 sequence is 14 residues long. Per germline, CDR1 SGHRS and CDR2 YFSETQ. V was clipped by 0 bases and J by 4 bases, with 10 bases between them. CDR3 loop: CASSLEVGGETQYS. The CDR3 DNA sequence: TGCGCCAGCAGCTTGGAGGTCGGGGGAGAGACCCAGTACTCC.

The V gene is TRBV2, the J gene TRBJ2-7; 8 bases map to TRBD2. V was pared by 7 bases and J by 2 bases, with 10 bases of the junction left unmatched. Germline V lookup: CDR1 SNHLY, CDR2 FYNNEI. CDR3 size: 15 residues. CDR3 residues: CASTVISGAPYEQYV. Here the CDR3 DNA reads TGTGCCAGCACGGTGATTAGCGGGGCCCCCTACGAGCAGTACGTC.

This sequence joins TRBV7-2 and TRBJ2-3; either TRBD1 or TRBD2 may fit D (5 bases each). Germline V CDR1 and CDR2: SGHTA, FQGNSA. The CDR3 length is 13 residues. V dropped 5 bases and J dropped 6 bases, with 12 bases sitting between them. CDR3: CASSARWGDTQYF. The CDR3 nucleotides are TGTGCCAGCAGCGCTCGGTGGGGGGATACGCAGTATTTT.

V gene TRBV9 combines with J gene TRBJ2-7; the D gene could be TRBD1 or TRBD2 (5 bases each). The CDR3 contains 14 residues. Trimming took off 0 bases at V and 5 bases at J, with 12 bases between the two ends. Germline V gives CDR1 SGDLS, CDR2 YYNGEE. The CDR3: CASSVGGMGNEQYF. The CDR3 DNA reads TGTGCCAGCAGCGTAGGGGGGATGGGGAACGAGCAGTACTTC.

In its sample, this clonotype was seen a few times. The gene calls are TRBV7-9 and TRBJ1-2; D remains unclear. V was trimmed by 1 base and J by 1 base, leaving 7 bases between them. The CDR3 contains 14 residues. Germline V gene data show CDR1 as SEHNR and CDR2 as FQNEAQ (reference sequence). The CDR3 protein is CASSLGRINYGYTF. The CDR3 DNA follows: TGTGCCAGCAGCTTAGGCAGGATTAACTATGGCTACACCTTC.

This clonotype showed up just a few times. The chain employs TRBV20-1 and TRBJ1-4; no clear D gene. V was cut by 6 bases and J by 8 bases, with 16 bases left in between. This CDR3 comprises 13 residues. Germline CDR1 reads DFQATT; CDR2 reads SNEGSKA (reference sequence). This CDR3 reads CSAMDQMGEKLFF. CDR3 coding DNA: TGCAGTGCCATGGACCAGATGGGGGAAAAACTGTTTTTT.